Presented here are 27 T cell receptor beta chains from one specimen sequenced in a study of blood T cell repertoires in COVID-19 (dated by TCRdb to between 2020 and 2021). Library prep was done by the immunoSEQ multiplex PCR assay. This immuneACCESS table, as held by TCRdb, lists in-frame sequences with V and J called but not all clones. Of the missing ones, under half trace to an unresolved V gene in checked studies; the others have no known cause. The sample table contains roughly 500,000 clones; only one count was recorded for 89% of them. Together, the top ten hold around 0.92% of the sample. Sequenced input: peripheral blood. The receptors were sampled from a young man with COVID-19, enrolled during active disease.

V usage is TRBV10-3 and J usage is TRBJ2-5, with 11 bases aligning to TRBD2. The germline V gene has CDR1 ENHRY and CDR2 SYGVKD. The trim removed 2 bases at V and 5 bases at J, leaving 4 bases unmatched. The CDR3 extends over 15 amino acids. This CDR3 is CAISENLAGGETQYF. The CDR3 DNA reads TGTGCCATCAGTGAGAACTTAGCGGGGGGGGAGACCCAGTACTTC.

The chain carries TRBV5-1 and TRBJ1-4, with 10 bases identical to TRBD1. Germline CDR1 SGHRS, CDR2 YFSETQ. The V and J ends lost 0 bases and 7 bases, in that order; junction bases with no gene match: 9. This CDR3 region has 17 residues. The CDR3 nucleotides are TGCGCCAGCAGCTTGGTTTTCGTCGGGACAGGGGTTGAAAAACTGTTTTTT. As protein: CASSLVFVGTGVEKLFF.

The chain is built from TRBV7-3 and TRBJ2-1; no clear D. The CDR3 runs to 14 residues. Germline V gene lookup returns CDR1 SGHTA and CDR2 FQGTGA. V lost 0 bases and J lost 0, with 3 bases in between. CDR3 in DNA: TGTGCCAGCAGCTTAACGAGCTCCTACAATGAGCAGTTCTTC. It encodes CASSLTSSYNEQFF.

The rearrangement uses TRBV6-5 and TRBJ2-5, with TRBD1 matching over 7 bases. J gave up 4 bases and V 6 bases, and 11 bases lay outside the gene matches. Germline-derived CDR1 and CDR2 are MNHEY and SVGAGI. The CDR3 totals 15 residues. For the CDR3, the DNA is TGTGCCAGCAGATTCGTGGACAGGCCGGGAGAGACCCAGTACTTC. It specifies CASRFVDRPGETQYF.

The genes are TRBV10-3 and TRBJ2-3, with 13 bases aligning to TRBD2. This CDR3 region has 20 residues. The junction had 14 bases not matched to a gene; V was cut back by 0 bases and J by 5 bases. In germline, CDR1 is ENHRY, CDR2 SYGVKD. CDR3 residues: CAISESGLAGAYQQVDTQYF. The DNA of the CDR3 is TGTGCCATCAGTGAGTCCGGACTAGCGGGGGCCTACCAGCAGGTAGATACGCAGTATTTT.

The CDR3 DNA follows: TGTGCCAGCAGCACTAGCTTTTCCGAGACCCAGTACTTC. Amino acid sequence: CASSTSFSETQYF. This rearrangement joins TRBV7-2 to TRBJ2-5, with D perhaps matching TRBD2 (6 bases). CDR1 SGHTA and CDR2 FQGNSA come from the germline V gene. The ends were cut back, 5 bases at V and 5 bases at J, with 12 bases in the middle. This CDR3 region has 13 residues.

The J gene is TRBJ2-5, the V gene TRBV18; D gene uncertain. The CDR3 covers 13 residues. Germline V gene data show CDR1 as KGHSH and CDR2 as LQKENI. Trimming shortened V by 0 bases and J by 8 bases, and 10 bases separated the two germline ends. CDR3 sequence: CASSPPHDSTQYF. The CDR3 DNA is TGTGCCAGCTCACCACCGCACGATAGTACCCAGTACTTC.

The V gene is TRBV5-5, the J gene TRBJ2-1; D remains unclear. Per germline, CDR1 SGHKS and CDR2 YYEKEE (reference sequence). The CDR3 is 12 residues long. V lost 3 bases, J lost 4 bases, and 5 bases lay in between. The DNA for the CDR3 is TGTGCCAGCAGCTCACAGTACAATGAGCAGTTCTTC. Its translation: CASSSQYNEQFF.

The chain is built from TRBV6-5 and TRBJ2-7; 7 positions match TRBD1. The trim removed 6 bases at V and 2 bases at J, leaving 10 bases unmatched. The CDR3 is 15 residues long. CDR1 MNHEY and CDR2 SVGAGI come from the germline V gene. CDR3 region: CASRLTGDVAYEQYF. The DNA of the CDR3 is TGTGCCAGCAGGCTTACAGGGGACGTAGCCTACGAGCAGTACTTC.

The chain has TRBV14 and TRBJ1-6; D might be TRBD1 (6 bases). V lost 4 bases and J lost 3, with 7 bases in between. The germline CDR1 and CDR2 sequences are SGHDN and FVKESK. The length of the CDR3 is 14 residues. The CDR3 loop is CASSRTVYNSPLHF. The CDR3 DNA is TGTGCCAGCAGCCGGACAGTCTATAATTCACCCCTCCACTTT. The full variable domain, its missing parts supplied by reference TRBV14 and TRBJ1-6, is EAGVTQFPSHSVIEKGQTVTLRCDPISGHDNLYWYRRVMGKEIKFLLHFVKESKQDESGMPNNRFLAERTGGTYSTLKVQPAELEDSGVYFCASSRTVYNSPLHFGNGTRLTVT.

The CDR3 region has the DNA TGTGCCAGCAGCTTAAGACAGGGAATTGGAAACACCATATATTTT. This encodes CASSLRQGIGNTIYF. The V and J genes are TRBV5-4 and TRBJ1-3; 7 bases map to TRBD1. This CDR3 comprises 15 residues. Germline V gives CDR1 SGHNT, CDR2 YYREEE (reference sequence). Trimming cost V 2 bases and J 3 bases; bases outside gene matches: 5.

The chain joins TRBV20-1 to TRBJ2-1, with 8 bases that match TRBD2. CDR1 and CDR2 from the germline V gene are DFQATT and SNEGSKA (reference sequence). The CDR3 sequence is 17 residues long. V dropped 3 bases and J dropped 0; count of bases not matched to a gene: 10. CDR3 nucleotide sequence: TGCAGTGCTAGTGACCTAGCGGGCCTGAGCTCCTACAATGAGCAGTTCTTC. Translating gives CSASDLAGLSSYNEQFF.

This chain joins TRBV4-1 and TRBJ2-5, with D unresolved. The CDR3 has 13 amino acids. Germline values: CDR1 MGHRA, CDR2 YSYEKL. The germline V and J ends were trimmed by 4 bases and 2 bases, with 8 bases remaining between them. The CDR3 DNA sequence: TGCGCCAGCAGCCCGACTGAGCAAGAGACCCAGTACTTC. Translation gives CASSPTEQETQYF.

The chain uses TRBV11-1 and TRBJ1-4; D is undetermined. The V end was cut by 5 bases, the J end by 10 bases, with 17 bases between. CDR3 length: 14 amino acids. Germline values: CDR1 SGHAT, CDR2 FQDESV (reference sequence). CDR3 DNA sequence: TGTGCCAGCAGCCCCGGTTCGCGTGAGGGAAAACTGTTTTTT. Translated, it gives CASSPGSREGKLFF.

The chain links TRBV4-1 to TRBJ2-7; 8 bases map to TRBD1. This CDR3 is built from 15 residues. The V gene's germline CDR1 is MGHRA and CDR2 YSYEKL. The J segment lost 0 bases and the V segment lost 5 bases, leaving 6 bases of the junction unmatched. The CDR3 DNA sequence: TGCGCCAGCAGCTCTTTGGGACAGGACTCCTACGAGCAGTACTTC. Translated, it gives CASSSLGQDSYEQYF.

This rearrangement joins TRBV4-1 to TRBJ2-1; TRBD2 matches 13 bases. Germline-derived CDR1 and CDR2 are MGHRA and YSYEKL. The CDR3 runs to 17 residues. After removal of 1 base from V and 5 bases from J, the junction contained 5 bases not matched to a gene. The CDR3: CASSQGWGTSGDNEQFF. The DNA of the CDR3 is TGCGCCAGCAGCCAAGGATGGGGGACTAGCGGGGACAATGAGCAGTTCTTC.

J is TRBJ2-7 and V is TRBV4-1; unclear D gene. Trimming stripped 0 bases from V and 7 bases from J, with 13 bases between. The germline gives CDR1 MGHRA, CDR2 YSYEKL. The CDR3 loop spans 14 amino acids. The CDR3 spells CASSQDGARGEQYF. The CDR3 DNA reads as TGCGCCAGCAGCCAAGATGGCGCGCGAGGAGAGCAGTACTTC.

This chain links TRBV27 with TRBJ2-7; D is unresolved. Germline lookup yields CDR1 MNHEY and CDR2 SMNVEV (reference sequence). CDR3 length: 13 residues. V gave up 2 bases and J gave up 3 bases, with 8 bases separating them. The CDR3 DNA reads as TGTGCCAGCAGTTTAAGTATAGTCTACGAGCAGTACTTC. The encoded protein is CASSLSIVYEQYF.

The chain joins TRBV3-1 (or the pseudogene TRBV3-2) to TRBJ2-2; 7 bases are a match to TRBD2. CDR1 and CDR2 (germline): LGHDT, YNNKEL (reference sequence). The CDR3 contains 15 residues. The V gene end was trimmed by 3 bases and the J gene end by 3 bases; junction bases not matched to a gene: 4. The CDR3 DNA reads TGTGCCAGCAGCCATTGGACTAGGGACACCGGGGAGCTGTTTTTT. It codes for CASSHWTRDTGELFF.

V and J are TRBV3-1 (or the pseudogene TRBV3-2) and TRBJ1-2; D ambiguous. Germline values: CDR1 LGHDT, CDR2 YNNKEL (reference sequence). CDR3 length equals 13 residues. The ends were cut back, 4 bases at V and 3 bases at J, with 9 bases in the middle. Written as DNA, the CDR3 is TGTGCCAGCAGCCTGAACAGCCACTATGGCTACACCTTC. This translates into CASSLNSHYGYTF.

CDR3 sequence: CATARRNTEAFF. The DNA for the CDR3 is TGTGCCACCGCACGGAGGAACACTGAAGCTTTCTTT. The J gene is TRBJ1-1, the V gene TRBV15; D remains ambiguous. CDR3 length equals 12 residues. Trimming stripped 8 bases from V and 1 base from J, with 8 bases between. Germline loops: CDR1 LNHNV, CDR2 YYDKDF (reference sequence).

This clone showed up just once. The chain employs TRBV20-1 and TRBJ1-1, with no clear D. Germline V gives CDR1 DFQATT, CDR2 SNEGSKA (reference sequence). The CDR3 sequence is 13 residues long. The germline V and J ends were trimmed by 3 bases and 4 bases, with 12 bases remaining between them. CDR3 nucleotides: TGCAGTGCTAGTCAGGCGAGCGGCACTGAAGCTTTCTTT. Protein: CSASQASGTEAFF.

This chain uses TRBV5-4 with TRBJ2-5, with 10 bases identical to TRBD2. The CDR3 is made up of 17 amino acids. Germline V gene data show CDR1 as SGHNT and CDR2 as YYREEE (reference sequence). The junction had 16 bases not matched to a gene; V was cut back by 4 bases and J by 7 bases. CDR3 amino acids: CASSPGLANIPQATQYF. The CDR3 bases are TGTGCCAGCAGCCCGGGACTAGCGAACATCCCACAGGCGACCCAGTACTTC.

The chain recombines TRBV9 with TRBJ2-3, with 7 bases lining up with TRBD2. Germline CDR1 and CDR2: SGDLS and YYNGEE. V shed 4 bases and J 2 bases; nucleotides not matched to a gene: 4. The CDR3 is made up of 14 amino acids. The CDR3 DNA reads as TGTGCCAGCAGCACTAGCGCTTCCACAGATACGCAGTATTTT. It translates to CASSTSASTDTQYF.

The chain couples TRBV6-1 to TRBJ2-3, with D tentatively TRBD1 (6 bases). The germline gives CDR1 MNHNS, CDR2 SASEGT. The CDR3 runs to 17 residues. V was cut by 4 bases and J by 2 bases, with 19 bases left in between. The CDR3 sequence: CASSALGNAGVTDTQYF. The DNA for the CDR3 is TGTGCCAGCAGTGCCCTGGGGAATGCAGGGGTCACAGATACGCAGTATTTT.

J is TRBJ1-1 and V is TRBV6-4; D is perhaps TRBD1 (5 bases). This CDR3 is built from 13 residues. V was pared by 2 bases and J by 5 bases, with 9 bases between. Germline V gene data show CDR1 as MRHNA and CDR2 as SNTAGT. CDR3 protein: CASSDREGTEAFF. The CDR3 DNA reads TGTGCCAGCAGTGACAGGGAGGGGACTGAAGCTTTCTTT.

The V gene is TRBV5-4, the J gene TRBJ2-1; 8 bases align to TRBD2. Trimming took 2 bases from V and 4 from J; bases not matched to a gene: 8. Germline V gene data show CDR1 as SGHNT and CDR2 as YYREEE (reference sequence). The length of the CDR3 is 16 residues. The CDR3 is CASSFFGSGNYNEQFF. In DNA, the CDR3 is TGTGCCAGCAGCTTTTTTGGTAGCGGGAATTACAATGAGCAGTTCTTC.